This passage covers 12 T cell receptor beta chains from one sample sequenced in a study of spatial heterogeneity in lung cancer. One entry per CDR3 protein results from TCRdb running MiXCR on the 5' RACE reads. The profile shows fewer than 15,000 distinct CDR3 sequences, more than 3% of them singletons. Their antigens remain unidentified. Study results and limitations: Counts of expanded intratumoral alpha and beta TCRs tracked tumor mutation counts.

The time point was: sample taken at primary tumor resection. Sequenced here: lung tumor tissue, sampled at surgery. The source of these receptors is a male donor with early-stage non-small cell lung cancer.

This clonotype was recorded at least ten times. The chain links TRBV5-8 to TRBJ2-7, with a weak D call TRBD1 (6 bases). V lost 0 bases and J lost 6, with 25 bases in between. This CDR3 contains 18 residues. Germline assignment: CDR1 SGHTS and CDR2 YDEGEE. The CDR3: CASSLVVGGSGYPAEQYF. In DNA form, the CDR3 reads TGTGCCAGCAGCTTGGTAGTAGGGGGTTCGGGCTATCCCGCCGAGCAGTACTTC.

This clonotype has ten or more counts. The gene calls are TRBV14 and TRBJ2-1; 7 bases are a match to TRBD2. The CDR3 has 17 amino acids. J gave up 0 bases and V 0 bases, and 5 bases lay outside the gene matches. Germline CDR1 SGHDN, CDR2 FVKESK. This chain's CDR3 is CASSQDVAGVSYNEQFF. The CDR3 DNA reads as TGTGCCAGCAGCCAAGATGTGGCGGGGGTCTCCTACAATGAGCAGTTCTTC.

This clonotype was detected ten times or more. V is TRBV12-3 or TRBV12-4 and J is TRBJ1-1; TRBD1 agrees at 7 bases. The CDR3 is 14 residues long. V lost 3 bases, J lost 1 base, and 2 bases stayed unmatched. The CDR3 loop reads CASSFQGGNTEAFF. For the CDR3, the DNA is TGTGCCAGCAGTTTCCAGGGGGGGAACACTGAAGCTTTCTTT.

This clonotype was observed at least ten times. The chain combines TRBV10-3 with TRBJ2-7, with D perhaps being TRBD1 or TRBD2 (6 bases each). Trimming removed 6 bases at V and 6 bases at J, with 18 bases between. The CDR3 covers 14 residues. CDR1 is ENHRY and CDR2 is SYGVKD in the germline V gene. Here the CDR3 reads CAIRLGGTVSEQYF. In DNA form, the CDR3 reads TGTGCCATCAGGCTCGGGGGCACAGTCTCCGAGCAGTACTTC.

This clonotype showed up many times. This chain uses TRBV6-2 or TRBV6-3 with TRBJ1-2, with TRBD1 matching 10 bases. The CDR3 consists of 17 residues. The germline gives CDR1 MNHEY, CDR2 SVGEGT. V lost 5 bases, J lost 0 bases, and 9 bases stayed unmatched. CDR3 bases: TGTGCCAGCAGTCTCCGGACAGGGGGGAGACCTAACTATGGCTACACCTTC. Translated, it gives CASSLRTGGRPNYGYTF.

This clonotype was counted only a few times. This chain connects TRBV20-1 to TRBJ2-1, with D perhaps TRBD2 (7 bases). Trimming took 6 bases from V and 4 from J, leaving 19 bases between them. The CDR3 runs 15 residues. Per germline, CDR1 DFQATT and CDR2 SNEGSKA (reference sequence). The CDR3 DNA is TGCAGTGCAAGTCAAGGGGGGGTCCTATACAATGAGCAGTTCTTC. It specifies CSASQGGVLYNEQFF.

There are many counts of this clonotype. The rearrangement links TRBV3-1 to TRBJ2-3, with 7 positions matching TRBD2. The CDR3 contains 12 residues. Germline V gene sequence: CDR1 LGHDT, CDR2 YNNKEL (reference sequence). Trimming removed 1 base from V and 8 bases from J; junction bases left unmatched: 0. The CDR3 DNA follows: TGTGCCAGCAGCCAAGGGGAGGGTACGCAGTATTTT. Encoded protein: CASSQGEGTQYF.

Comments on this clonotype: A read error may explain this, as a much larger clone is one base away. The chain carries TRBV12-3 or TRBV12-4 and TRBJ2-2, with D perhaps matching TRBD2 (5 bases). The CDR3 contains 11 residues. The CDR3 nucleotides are TGTGCGGGAGAGGACACCGGGGAGCTGTTTTTT. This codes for CAGEDTGELFF.

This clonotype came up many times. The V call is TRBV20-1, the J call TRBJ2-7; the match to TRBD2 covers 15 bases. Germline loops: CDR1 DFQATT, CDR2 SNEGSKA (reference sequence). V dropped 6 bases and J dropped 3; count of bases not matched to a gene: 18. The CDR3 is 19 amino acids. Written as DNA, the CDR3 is TGCAGTGCCGATGAACTCCCGGGACTAGCGGGGGGAACTGACTACGAGCAGTACTTC. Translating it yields CSADELPGLAGGTDYEQYF.

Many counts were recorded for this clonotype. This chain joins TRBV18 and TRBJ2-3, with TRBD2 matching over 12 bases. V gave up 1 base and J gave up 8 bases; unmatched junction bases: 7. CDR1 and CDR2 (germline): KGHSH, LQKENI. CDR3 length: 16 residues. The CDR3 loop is CASSPQASGGALTQYF. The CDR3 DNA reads TGTGCCAGCTCACCACAGGCTAGCGGGGGGGCCCTTACGCAGTATTTT.

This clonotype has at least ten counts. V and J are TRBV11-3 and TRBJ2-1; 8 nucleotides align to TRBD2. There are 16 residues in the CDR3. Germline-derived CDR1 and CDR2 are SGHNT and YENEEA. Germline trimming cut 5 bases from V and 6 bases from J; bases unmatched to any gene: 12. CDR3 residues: CASSPRGSGGPNEQFF. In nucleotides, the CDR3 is TGTGCCAGCAGCCCCCGGGGGAGCGGGGGCCCCAATGAGCAGTTCTTC.

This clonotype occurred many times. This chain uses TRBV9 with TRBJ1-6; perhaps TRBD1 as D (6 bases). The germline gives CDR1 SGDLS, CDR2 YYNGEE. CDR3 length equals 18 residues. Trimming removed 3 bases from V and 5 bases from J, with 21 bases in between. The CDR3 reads CASSAAGTISLNNSPLHF. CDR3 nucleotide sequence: TGTGCCAGCAGCGCCGCCGGGACAATATCCCTAAATAATTCACCCCTCCACTTT.